This T cell receptor (beta chain) comes out of a study of blood T cell repertoires in COVID-19. Study-level information: Collection of acute and convalescent COVID-19 samples took place in the United States, Italy and Spain. Nucleic acid was either cDNA or gDNA, and it came from T cells, B-cell-depleted T cells, or PBMCs.

The CDR3 runs 15 residues. Between the trimmed V and J ends, which lost 6 bases and 1 base, there was a span of 14 bases. Per the germline V gene, CDR1 is SGHAT and CDR2 is FQDESV (reference sequence). The authors' processing: Nucleated cell number was recorded as an estimate derived from reference gene primer amplification. Assay: immunoSEQ multiplex PCR; the TCRdb copy retains only in-frame clones and omits some. That table supplies the V and J calls and clone size; D and trimming were determined from the DNA. Among nearly 95,000 clones listed, around 87% were seen once. The chain has TRBV11-1 and TRBJ2-3; D may be TRBD1 (6 bases). What was sequenced was peripheral blood. The sequence was collected from a woman older than 75 with acute or convalescent COVID-19. The DNA for the CDR3 is TGTGCCAGCAGTCGGACAGTTAGTCGCACAGATACGCAGTATTTT. Its protein product is CASSRTVSRTDTQYF. Combining the CDR3 with reference TRBV11-1 and TRBJ2-3 gives the whole variable domain EAEVAQSPRYKITEKSQAVAFWCDPISGHATLYWYRQILGQGPELLVQFQDESVVDDSQLPKDRFSAERLKGVDSTLKIQPAELGDSAMYLCASSRTVSRTDTQYFGPGTRLTVL.